This T cell receptor (beta chain) was identified in a study of OX40 agonist ivuxolimab in advanced cancers. Across the whole study: Ivuxolimab, an agonist antibody against OX40 (CD134), was given to patients. Study-wide points: Among T cells, CD8+ cells averaged more expanded clones than CD4+ cells.

For this clone: Its target is not known.

Data came from immunoSEQ multiplex PCR; TCRdb stores just in-frame clones and leaves some out. The data hold roughly 25,000 clones, with about 90% observed a single time. Germline CDR1 is SGDLS and CDR2 is YYNGEE. V was clipped by 3 bases and J by 6 bases; unmatched bases: 0. The CDR3 contains 12 residues. The gene calls are TRBV9 and TRBJ2-1, with TRBD1 identical over 7 bases. This material consisted of CD4+ or CD8+ T cells sorted from blood, taken in a trial of the OX40 agonist ivuxolimab. This sequence was found in an adult with an advanced solid tumor such as melanoma, head and neck, liver or kidney cancer. The CDR3 bases are TGTGCCAGCAGCGCAGGGGGCAATGAGCAGTTCTTC. This sequence encodes CASSAGGNEQFF.